The clone carrying this TCR beta chain was seen more than once but under ten times. Its antigen remains unknown. This entry is derived from a study of CD8+CD57+ T cells in acquired aplastic anemia. The overall study: Across the sorted CD4+ and CD8+ cells, DNA amounts averaged 3.2 ug. Study-wide points: Levels of CD8+ Simpson's diversity were not significantly distinct in patients versus controls.

Patients who underwent sequencing had shown CD8+CD57+ cell expansion by flow cytometry. Every one of the patients had aplastic anemia (severe, acquired). The CDR3 is 14 amino acids. From germline, CDR1 is SNHLY and CDR2 FYNNEI. Trimming removed 4 bases at V and 0 bases at J, with 7 bases between. Both TCR beta VDJ combination and CDR3 sequence profiling were carried out. Genomic DNA was the template for this profiling. One entry per CDR3 protein results from TCRdb running MiXCR on the reads. Of about 150,000 distinct CDR3 sequences in the sample, about 52% were seen once. The rearrangement uses TRBV2 and TRBJ1-5; D remains unclear. The receptor was derived from a human donor with aplastic anemia. The sample consisted of sorted CD4+, CD8+, or CD8+CD57+ T cells (not recorded which) from PBMCs. The chain's CDR3 is CASSARYSNQPQHF. CDR3 DNA: TGTGCCAGCAGTGCCCGGTATAGCAATCAGCCCCAGCATTTT.